Listed below are T cell receptor beta chains from one sample, sequenced in a study of blood T cell repertoires in COVID-19. This table comes from immunoSEQ multiplex PCR, and its TCRdb copy is limited to in-frame clones, with some not included. The table has tens of thousands of clones, over 70% seen once; the top ten hold 3.5% to 4.5%. The sample comprised peripheral blood. The receptor set was obtained from a woman aged 45-60 years with acute or convalescent COVID-19. Each CDR3 is given with its conserved first and last residue. The order of the fields is D gene, clone size, J gene, V gene, CDR3 DNA, CDR3 protein. D genes are given only for firm matches. Clone size is not always given. Where it is, it says once, few, many or a class for expanded clones.

NA | NA | TRBJ1-2 | TRBV28 | TGTGCCAGCAGCTCGGGGTATGGCTACACCTTC | CASSSGYGYTF
TRBD2 | few | TRBJ2-3 | TRBV14 | TGTGCCAGCAGACTAGCGGGGGCAGGAGATACGCAGTATTTT | CASRLAGAGDTQYF
NA | NA | TRBJ1-6 | TRBV6-2/TRBV6-3 | TGTGCCAGCAGTTATCAGGCTAATAATTCACCCCTCCACTTT | CASSYQANNSPLHF
NA | NA | TRBJ1-5 | TRBV6-4 | TGTGCCAGCAGTGCGGAGATAAATCAGCCCCAGCATTTT | CASSAEINQPQHF
NA | NA | TRBJ2-5 | TRBV30 | TGTGCCTGGCGACCAGGGGAAGAGACCCAGTACTTC | CAWRPGEETQYF
NA | NA | TRBJ1-1 | TRBV6-5 | TGTGCCAGCCTCCCCGCGGTGTGGGACACTGAAGCTTTCTTT | CASLPAVWDTEAFF
TRBD2 | NA | TRBJ2-3 | TRBV27 | TGTGCCAGCAGTTTATTGCTAGCGGGGGGGCCAGATACGCAGTATTTT | CASSLLLAGGPDTQYF
NA | few | TRBJ1-4 | TRBV6-6 | TGTGCCAGCAGTTACGATTTGGCAGCGAATGAAAAACTGTTTTTT | CASSYDLAANEKLFF
TRBD1 | NA | TRBJ2-5 | TRBV5-8 | TGTGCCAGCAGCTTGGCAATTGCGGGACAGGGGTTGGAGACCCAGTACTTC | CASSLAIAGQGLETQYF
NA | NA | TRBJ1-1 | TRBV29-1 | TGCAGCGCCTCGGGTAATCTGAACACTGAAGCTTTCTTT | CSASGNLNTEAFF
NA | NA | TRBJ2-1 | TRBV2 | TGTGCCAGCAGTGGAAGGGGTAGTCCACACAATGAGCAGTTCTTC | CASSGRGSPHNEQFF
NA | NA | TRBJ1-3 | TRBV7-8 | TGTGCCAGCAGCTTATATGAGGGTTCGAGGGGAAACACCATATATTTT | CASSLYEGSRGNTIYF
TRBD2 | NA | TRBJ2-5 | TRBV13 | TGTGCCAGCAGCCCCCCGGCGGGGGTTGATGCAGAGACCCAGTACTTC | CASSPPAGVDAETQYF
TRBD1 | NA | TRBJ2-3 | TRBV30 | TGTGCCTGGAGGGCGGACAGGGTATTTCCCGATACGCAGTATTTT | CAWRADRVFPDTQYF
TRBD1 | NA | TRBJ2-7 | TRBV19 | TGTGCCAGTAGTGCCGGGACAGGGGCCTACGAGCAGTACTTC | CASSAGTGAYEQYF
NA | NA | TRBJ2-2 | TRBV6-5 | TGTGCCAGCAGCTTTAGACAAATCAACACCGGGGAGCTGTTTTTT | CASSFRQINTGELFF
NA | few | TRBJ2-5 | TRBV25-1 | TGTGCCAGCAGTGAAGGGGGGACTGCAGCTAAAGAGACCCAGTACTTC | CASSEGGTAAKETQYF
TRBD1 | NA | TRBJ1-6 | TRBV5-1 | TGCGCCAGCAGTGGAGACAGGGTCGGCTCACCCCTCCACTTT | CASSGDRVGSPLHF
NA | NA | TRBJ2-6 | TRBV6-2/TRBV6-3 | TGTGCCAGCAGCCAACAACAGGGTAACGTCCTGACTTTC | CASSQQQGNVLTF
NA | few | TRBJ1-5 | TRBV28 | TGTGCCAGCAGCCTAGACAGTCCTAATCAGCCCCAGCATTTT | CASSLDSPNQPQHF
TRBD1 | NA | TRBJ1-1 | TRBV18 | TGTGCCAGCAGCCGGGACAGGAACACTGAAGCTTTCTTT | CASSRDRNTEAFF
NA | NA | TRBJ1-6 | TRBV15 | TGTGCCACCAGCAGAGATACTCAGGGGTATAATTCACCCCTCCACTTT | CATSRDTQGYNSPLHF
TRBD1 | NA | TRBJ1-5 | TRBV24-1 | TGTGCCACCAGTGACCACGGGACAGGGACCAATCAGCCCCAGCATTTT | CATSDHGTGTNQPQHF
NA | NA | TRBJ2-1 | TRBV5-1 | TGCGCCAGCAGCAATCAGGCGGGACGACCCAATGAGCAGTTCTTC | CASSNQAGRPNEQFF
NA | NA | TRBJ1-5 | TRBV28 | TGTGCCAGCAGTTTCCTGAGACTCCATAGCAATCAGCCCCAGCATTTT | CASSFLRLHSNQPQHF
NA | NA | TRBJ2-1 | TRBV6-4 | TGTGCCAGCAGTGAGTTTTTTGGGACAAACAATGAGCAGTTCTTC | CASSEFFGTNNEQFF
NA | NA | TRBJ1-5 | TRBV29-1 | TGCAGCGTTCTGGAGAATAGCAATCAGCCCCAGCATTTT | CSVLENSNQPQHF
NA | NA | TRBJ1-5 | TRBV28 | TGTGCCAGCAGTTTAGCAGGGACACCCCAGCATTTT | CASSLAGTPQHF
TRBD2 | few | TRBJ2-1 | TRBV5-1 | TGCGCCAGCAGCCCAGGGACTAGCGAAAATGAGCAGTTCTTC | CASSPGTSENEQFF
NA | NA | TRBJ1-4 | TRBV28 | TGTGCCAGCAGGCGGGATTTAGCTAATGAAAAACTGTTTTTT | CASRRDLANEKLFF
NA | few | TRBJ1-2 | TRBV7-2 | TGTGCCAGCAGCTTAGTGAACAGAAGTAAGGGGTATGGCTACACCTTC | CASSLVNRSKGYGYTF
NA | NA | TRBJ1-1 | TRBV29-1 | TGCAGCGCCCTGGGGGACTATACTGAAGCTTTCTTT | CSALGDYTEAFF
NA | few | TRBJ1-1 | TRBV12-3/TRBV12-4 | TGTGCCAGCAACCGGGGGAGGGCAACTGAAGCTTTCTTT | CASNRGRATEAFF
TRBD1 | NA | TRBJ1-2 | TRBV11-2 | TGTGCCAGCAGTCAAACGAATAGGGACAGGGGGCGTTGGGGCTATGGCTACACCTTC | CASSQTNRDRGRWGYGYTF
NA | NA | TRBJ1-1 | TRBV28 | TGTGCCAGCAGTCACAACATTGCTGGGACAAACACTGAAGCTTTCTTT | CASSHNIAGTNTEAFF
TRBD2 | NA | TRBJ2-5 | TRBV9 | TGTGCCAGCAGCCTTGGGGAGACTAGCGGTCAAGGGACCCAGTACTTC | CASSLGETSGQGTQYF
TRBD2 | NA | TRBJ2-1 | TRBV24-1 | TGTGCCACCAGTGATTTCGGCACTAGCGGGCCAGACAATGAGCAGTTCTTC | CATSDFGTSGPDNEQFF
NA | NA | TRBJ2-2 | TRBV4-2 | TGTGCCAGCAGCCAAGATCCACAGACAGGTTCTACGAACACCGGGGAGCTGTTTTTT | CASSQDPQTGSTNTGELFF
NA | NA | TRBJ1-1 | TRBV2 | TGTGCCAGCAGGGTCGATCGCGGAGGTGAAGCTTTCTTT | CASRVDRGGEAFF
TRBD1 | NA | TRBJ1-4 | TRBV18 | TGTGCCAGCTCCCTCTCAAGCCGGGACAGAGATGAAAAACTGTTTTTT | CASSLSSRDRDEKLFF
NA | NA | TRBJ2-1 | TRBV14 | TGTGCCAGCAGCCAAGATCGGACTGGAGGGCAGTTCTTC | CASSQDRTGGQFF
TRBD1 | NA | TRBJ2-5 | TRBV27 | TGTGCCAGCAGTCCCCGGACAGGTATGGGGGAGACCCAGTACTTC | CASSPRTGMGETQYF
NA | NA | TRBJ1-2 | TRBV28 | TGTGCCAGCAGTTTCGGGGGTGGCTACACCTTC | CASSFGGGYTF
NA | NA | TRBJ2-7 | TRBV7-3 | TGTGCCAGCAGCTTAACGGCCAGGGGCGAGCAGTACTTC | CASSLTARGEQYF
TRBD2 | NA | TRBJ2-1 | TRBV24-1 | TGTGCCACCAGTGATTTGGCGGGGGGGCCTTTCGATGAGCAGTTCTTC | CATSDLAGGPFDEQFF
NA | NA | TRBJ1-4 | TRBV5-4 | TGTGCCAGCAGCTGGGAGGGCAGAAATGAAAAACTGTTTTTT | CASSWEGRNEKLFF
TRBD1 | NA | TRBJ2-7 | TRBV28 | TGTGCCACCCTGGGGACAGGGGATTACGAGCAGTACTTC | CATLGTGDYEQYF
TRBD1 | NA | TRBJ1-4 | TRBV3-1/TRBV3-2 | TGTGCCAGCGGGGGGACAGTAGATGAAAAACTGTTTTTT | CASGGTVDEKLFF
NA | few | TRBJ1-4 | TRBV11-1 | TGTGCCAGCAGCCTAGGGAGCGCTAATGAAAAACTGTTTTTT | CASSLGSANEKLFF
NA | NA | TRBJ1-1 | TRBV20-1 | TGCAGTGCTAGACCCCGCGGGGAAGCTTTCTTT | CSARPRGEAFF
TRBD1 | NA | TRBJ2-7 | TRBV4-1 | TGCGCCAGCAGCCAAGATCTAGGGACAGGGCTAAGAGAGCAGTACTTC | CASSQDLGTGLREQYF
NA | NA | TRBJ2-1 | TRBV19 | TGTGCCAGTAGGGGCGGGTGGAGGGATGAGCAGTTCTTC | CASRGGWRDEQFF